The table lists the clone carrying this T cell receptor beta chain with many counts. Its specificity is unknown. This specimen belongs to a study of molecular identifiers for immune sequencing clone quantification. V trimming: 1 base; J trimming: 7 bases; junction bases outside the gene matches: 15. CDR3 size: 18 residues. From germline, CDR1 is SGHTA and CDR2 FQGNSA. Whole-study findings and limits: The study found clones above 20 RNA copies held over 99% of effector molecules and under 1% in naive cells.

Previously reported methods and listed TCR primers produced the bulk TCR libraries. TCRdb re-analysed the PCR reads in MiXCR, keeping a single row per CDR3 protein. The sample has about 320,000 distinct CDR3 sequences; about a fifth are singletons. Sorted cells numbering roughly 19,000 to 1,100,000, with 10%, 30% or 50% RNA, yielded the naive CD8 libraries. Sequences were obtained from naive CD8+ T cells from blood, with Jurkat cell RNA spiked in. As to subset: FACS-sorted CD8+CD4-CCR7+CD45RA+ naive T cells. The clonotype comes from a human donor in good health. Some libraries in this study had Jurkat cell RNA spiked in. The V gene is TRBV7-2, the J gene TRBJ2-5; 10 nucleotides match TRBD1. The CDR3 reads CASSLEVPGQGYLWTQYF. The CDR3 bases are TGTGCCAGCAGCTTAGAGGTCCCGGGACAGGGGTACTTGTGGACCCAGTACTTC.